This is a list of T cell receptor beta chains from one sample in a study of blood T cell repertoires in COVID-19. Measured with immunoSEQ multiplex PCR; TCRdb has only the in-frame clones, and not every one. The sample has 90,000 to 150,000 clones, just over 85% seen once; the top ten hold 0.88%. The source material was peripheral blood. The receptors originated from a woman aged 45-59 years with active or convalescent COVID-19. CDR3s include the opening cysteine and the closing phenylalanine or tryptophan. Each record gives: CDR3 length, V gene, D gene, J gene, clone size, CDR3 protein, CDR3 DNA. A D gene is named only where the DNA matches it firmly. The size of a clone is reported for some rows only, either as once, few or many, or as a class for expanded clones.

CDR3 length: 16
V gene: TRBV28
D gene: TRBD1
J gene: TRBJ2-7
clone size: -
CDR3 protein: CASSLSLDRVDYEQYF
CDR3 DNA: TGTGCCAGCAGTTTATCCCTAGACAGGGTGGACTACGAGCAGTACTTC

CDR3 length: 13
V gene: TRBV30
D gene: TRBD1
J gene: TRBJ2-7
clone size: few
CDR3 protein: CAWSEGQAYEQYF
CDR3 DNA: TGTGCCTGGAGTGAGGGACAGGCCTACGAGCAGTACTTC

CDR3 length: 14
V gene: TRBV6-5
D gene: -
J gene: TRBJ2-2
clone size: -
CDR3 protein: CACFGESLTGELFF
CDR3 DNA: TGTGCCTGTTTCGGGGAAAGCCTGACCGGGGAGCTGTTTTTT

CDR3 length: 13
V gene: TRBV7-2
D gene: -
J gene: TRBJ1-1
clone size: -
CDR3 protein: CASSPVAGAEAFF
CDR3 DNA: TGTGCCAGCAGCCCCGTAGCAGGGGCTGAAGCTTTCTTT

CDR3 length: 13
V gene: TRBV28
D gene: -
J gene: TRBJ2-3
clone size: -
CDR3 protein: CASSPLLTDTQYF
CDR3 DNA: TGTGCCAGCAGCCCTCTCTTGACAGATACGCAGTATTTT

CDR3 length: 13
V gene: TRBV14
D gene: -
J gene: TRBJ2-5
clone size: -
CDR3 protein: CASRGPGAETQYF
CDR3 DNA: TGTGCCAGCAGGGGCCCTGGTGCGGAGACCCAGTACTTC

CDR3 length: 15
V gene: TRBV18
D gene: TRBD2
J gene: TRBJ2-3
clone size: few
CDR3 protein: CASSPQREHTDTQYF
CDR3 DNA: TGTGCCAGCTCACCACAGCGGGAGCACACAGATACGCAGTATTTT

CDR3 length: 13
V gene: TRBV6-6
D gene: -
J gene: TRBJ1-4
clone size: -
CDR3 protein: CASTWGGGEKLFF
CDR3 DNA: TGTGCCAGCACCTGGGGGGGAGGCGAAAAACTGTTTTTT

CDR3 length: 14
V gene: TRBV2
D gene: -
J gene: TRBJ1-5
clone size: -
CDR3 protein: CASSDMTVNQPQHF
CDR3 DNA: TGTGCCAGCAGTGACATGACAGTTAATCAGCCCCAGCATTTT

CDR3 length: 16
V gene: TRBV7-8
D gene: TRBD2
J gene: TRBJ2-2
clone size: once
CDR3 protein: CASSYPGTSGTGELFF
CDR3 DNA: TGTGCCAGCAGCTACCCCGGGACTAGCGGCACCGGGGAGCTGTTTTTT

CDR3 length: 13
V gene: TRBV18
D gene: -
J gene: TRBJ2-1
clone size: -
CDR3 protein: CASSPSPRNEQFF
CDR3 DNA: TGTGCCAGCTCACCATCTCCCCGGAATGAGCAGTTCTTC

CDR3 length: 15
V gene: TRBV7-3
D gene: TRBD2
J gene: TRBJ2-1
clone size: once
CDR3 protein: CASSSYGTSNGEQFF
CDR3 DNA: TGTGCCAGCAGTAGCTACGGGACTAGCAACGGAGAGCAGTTCTTC

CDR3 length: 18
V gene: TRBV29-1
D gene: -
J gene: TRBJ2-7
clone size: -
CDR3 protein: CSVDGLSHLPPLPYEQYF
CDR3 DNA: TGCAGCGTTGATGGACTGAGTCACTTACCACCCCTTCCCTACGAGCAGTACTTC

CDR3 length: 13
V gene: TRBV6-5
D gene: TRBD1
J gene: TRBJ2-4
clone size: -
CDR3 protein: CASSRQGRSIQYF
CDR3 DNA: TGTGCCAGCAGTAGACAGGGGAGGAGCATTCAGTACTTC

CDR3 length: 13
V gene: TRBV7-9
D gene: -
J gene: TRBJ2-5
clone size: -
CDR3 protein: CASSVDYQETQYF
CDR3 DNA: TGTGCCAGCAGCGTGGACTACCAAGAGACCCAGTACTTC

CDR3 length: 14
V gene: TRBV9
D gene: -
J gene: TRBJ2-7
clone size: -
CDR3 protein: CASSVGGAAYEQYF
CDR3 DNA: TGTGCCAGCAGCGTTGGAGGGGCTGCGTACGAGCAGTACTTC

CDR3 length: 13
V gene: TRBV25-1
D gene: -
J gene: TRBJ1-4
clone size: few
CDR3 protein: CASSTGVNEKLFF
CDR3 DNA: TGTGCCAGCAGTACGGGGGTGAATGAAAAACTGTTTTTT

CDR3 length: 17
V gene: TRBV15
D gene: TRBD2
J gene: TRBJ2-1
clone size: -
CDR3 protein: CATSRDHLAETYNEQFF
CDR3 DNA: TGTGCCACCAGCAGAGATCACCTAGCGGAGACCTACAATGAGCAGTTCTTC

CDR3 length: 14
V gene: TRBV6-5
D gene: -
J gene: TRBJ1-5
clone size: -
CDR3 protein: CATREPGGNQPQHF
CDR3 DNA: TGTGCCACCCGGGAACCTGGGGGCAATCAGCCCCAGCATTTT

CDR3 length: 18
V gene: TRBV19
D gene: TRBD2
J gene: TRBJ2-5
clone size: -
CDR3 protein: CASSIDPIRRENVETQYF
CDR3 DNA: TGTGCCAGTAGTATAGACCCAATCCGGCGGGAGAACGTCGAGACCCAGTACTTC

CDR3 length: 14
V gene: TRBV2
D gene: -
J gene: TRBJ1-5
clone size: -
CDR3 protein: CASSENSWNQPQHF
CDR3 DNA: TGTGCCAGCAGTGAAAACAGTTGGAATCAGCCCCAGCATTTT

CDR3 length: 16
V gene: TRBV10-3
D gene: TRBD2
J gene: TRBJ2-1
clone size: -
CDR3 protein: CAISESRLAGGVGQFF
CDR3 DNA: TGTGCCATCAGTGAGTCAAGACTAGCGGGAGGAGTAGGGCAGTTCTTC

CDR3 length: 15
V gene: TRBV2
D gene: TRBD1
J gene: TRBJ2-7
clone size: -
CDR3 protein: CASSEVGTGIYEQYF
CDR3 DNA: TGTGCCAGCAGTGAAGTGGGGACAGGGATCTACGAGCAGTACTTC

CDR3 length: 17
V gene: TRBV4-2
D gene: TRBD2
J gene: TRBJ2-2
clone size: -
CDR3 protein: CASSQDGSGRNTGELFF
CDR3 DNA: TGTGCCAGCAGCCAAGATGGTAGCGGGAGGAACACCGGGGAGCTGTTTTTT